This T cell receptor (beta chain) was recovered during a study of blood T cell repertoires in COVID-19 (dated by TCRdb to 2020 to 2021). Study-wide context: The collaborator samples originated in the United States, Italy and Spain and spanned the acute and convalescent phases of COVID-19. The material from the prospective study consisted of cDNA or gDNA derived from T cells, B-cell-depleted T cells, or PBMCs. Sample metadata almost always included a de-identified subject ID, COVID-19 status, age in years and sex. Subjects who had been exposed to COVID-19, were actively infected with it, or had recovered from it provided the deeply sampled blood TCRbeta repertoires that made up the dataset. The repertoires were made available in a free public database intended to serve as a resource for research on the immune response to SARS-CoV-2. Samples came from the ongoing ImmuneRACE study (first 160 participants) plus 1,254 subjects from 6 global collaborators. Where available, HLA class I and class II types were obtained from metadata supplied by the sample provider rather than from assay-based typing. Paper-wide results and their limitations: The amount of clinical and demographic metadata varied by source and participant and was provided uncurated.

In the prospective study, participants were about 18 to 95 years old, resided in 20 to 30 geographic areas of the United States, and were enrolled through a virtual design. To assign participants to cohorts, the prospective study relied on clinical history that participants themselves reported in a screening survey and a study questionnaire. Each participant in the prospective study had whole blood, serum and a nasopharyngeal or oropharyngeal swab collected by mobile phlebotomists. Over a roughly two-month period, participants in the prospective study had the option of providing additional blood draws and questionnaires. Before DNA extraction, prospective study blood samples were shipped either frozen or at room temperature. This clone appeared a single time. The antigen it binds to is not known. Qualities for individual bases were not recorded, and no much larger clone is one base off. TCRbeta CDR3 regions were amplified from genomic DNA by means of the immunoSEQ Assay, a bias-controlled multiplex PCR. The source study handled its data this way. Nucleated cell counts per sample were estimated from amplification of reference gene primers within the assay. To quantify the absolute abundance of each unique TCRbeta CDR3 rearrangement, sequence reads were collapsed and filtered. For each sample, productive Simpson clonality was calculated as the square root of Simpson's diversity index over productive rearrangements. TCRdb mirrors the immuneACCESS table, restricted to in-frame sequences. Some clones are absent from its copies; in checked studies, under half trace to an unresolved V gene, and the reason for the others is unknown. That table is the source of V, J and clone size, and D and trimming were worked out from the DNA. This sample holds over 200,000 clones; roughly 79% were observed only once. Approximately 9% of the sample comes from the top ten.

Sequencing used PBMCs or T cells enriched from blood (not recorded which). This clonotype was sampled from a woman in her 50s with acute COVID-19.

The CDR3 protein sequence reads: CASRNANRKDFYGYTF. Read as DNA, the sequence is TGTGCCAGCAGAAACGCGAACAGGAAAGATTTCTATGGCTACACCTTC. The sequence joins TRBV5-6 to TRBJ1-2; a tentative D match to TRBD1 spans 5 bases. Including the terminal cysteine and phenylalanine, the CDR3 comprises 16 residues. Solely the CDR3 DNA is kept, with 48 bases framed from the first base. At the junction V is shortened by 5 bases and J by 4 bases, with 21 bases in between. Sequences SGHDT (CDR1) and YYEEEE (CDR2) are obtained from the germline V gene.